These T cell receptor beta chains were read from a single sample in a study of blood T cell repertoires in COVID-19. Sequenced by immunoSEQ multiplex PCR; TCRdb stores in-frame clones only, minus some. The sample consists of 150,000 or so clones, about four fifths of them appearing once. Sequencing input: peripheral blood. Source of these receptors: a man aged 70 or older who had recovered from COVID-19. The CDR3 runs from the conserved cysteine through the conserved F or W. Each record gives: V gene, J gene, D gene, clone size, CDR3 DNA, CDR3 protein. D genes are given only for firm matches. A row's size may be missing; if present it is once, few, many or a size class.

v_call: TRBV6-6
j_call: TRBJ2-7
d_call: .
clone_size: .
cdr3_nt: TGTGCCAGCAGCGCAAGCGGCAACTCCTACGAGCAGTACTTC
cdr3_aa: CASSASGNSYEQYF

v_call: TRBV3-1/TRBV3-2
j_call: TRBJ1-2
d_call: TRBD1
clone_size: .
cdr3_nt: TGTGCCAGCAGCCCTTGGACAGGGGACTATGGCTACACCTTC
cdr3_aa: CASSPWTGDYGYTF

v_call: TRBV11-2
j_call: TRBJ2-5
d_call: .
clone_size: .
cdr3_nt: TGTGCCAGCAGCTTAGAGAGGCAGACCCAGTACTTC
cdr3_aa: CASSLERQTQYF

v_call: TRBV5-1
j_call: TRBJ2-5
d_call: TRBD1
clone_size: .
cdr3_nt: TGCGCCAGCAGCTTAGGACAGGGGGTGGAGACCCAGTACTTC
cdr3_aa: CASSLGQGVETQYF

v_call: TRBV3-1/TRBV3-2
j_call: TRBJ2-5
d_call: TRBD1
clone_size: .
cdr3_nt: TGTGCCAGCGGGGCCAGGGGGTGGGAGACCCAGTACTTC
cdr3_aa: CASGARGWETQYF

v_call: TRBV2
j_call: TRBJ1-2
d_call: .
clone_size: .
cdr3_nt: TGTGCCAGCAGTAATTTTGAGCCCTATGGCTACACCTTC
cdr3_aa: CASSNFEPYGYTF

v_call: TRBV5-1
j_call: TRBJ2-7
d_call: .
clone_size: few
cdr3_nt: TGCGCCAGTAGGGAGCGGCCCTACGAGCAGTACTTC
cdr3_aa: CASRERPYEQYF

v_call: TRBV5-1
j_call: TRBJ2-2
d_call: TRBD1
clone_size: .
cdr3_nt: TGCGCCAGCAGCTTCCGGACAGGCCACGGGGAGCTGTTTTTT
cdr3_aa: CASSFRTGHGELFF

v_call: TRBV20-1
j_call: TRBJ2-3
d_call: TRBD2
clone_size: .
cdr3_nt: TGCAGTGCTAGTTCGCCGGGACTAGCGGGTCGGACAGATACGCAGTATTTT
cdr3_aa: CSASSPGLAGRTDTQYF

v_call: TRBV7-9
j_call: TRBJ1-3
d_call: .
clone_size: once
cdr3_nt: TGTGCCAGCAGCTTTTTCATCTCTGGAAACACCATATATTTT
cdr3_aa: CASSFFISGNTIYF

v_call: TRBV28
j_call: TRBJ2-7
d_call: .
clone_size: .
cdr3_nt: TGTGCCAGCAGTCCCCCCAGGGTAACCTACGAGCAGTACTTC
cdr3_aa: CASSPPRVTYEQYF

v_call: TRBV5-6
j_call: TRBJ1-2
d_call: .
clone_size: .
cdr3_nt: TGTGCCAGCAGCCCAGGGCCGGGCTATGGCTACACCTTC
cdr3_aa: CASSPGPGYGYTF

v_call: TRBV29-1
j_call: TRBJ2-3
d_call: TRBD2
clone_size: once
cdr3_nt: TGCAGCGCCGGGACTAGGACGCAGTATTTT
cdr3_aa: CSAGTRTQYF

v_call: TRBV7-9
j_call: TRBJ2-7
d_call: .
clone_size: .
cdr3_nt: TGTGCCAGCAGCTTAAATCCGTACGAGCAGTACTTC
cdr3_aa: CASSLNPYEQYF

v_call: TRBV5-1
j_call: TRBJ2-7
d_call: TRBD1
clone_size: .
cdr3_nt: TGCGCCAGCAGCTTGGGGGGGACAGGGGACTCCTACGAGCAGTACTTC
cdr3_aa: CASSLGGTGDSYEQYF

v_call: TRBV9
j_call: TRBJ2-3
d_call: .
clone_size: .
cdr3_nt: TGTGCCAGCAGCGTAAGGGGACTTAGCCCTAGCACAGATACGCAGTATTTT
cdr3_aa: CASSVRGLSPSTDTQYF

v_call: TRBV9
j_call: TRBJ2-3
d_call: .
clone_size: .
cdr3_nt: TGTGCCAGCAGCGTAGAATTCGGGAACACAGATACGCAGTATTTT
cdr3_aa: CASSVEFGNTDTQYF

v_call: TRBV27
j_call: TRBJ2-3
d_call: .
clone_size: .
cdr3_nt: TGTGCCAGACAAATCCGGGGTACAGATACGCAGTATTTT
cdr3_aa: CARQIRGTDTQYF

v_call: TRBV4-1
j_call: TRBJ2-7
d_call: .
clone_size: once
cdr3_nt: TGCGCCAGCAGCCAAGATCACTCGTCGGACACCTCCTACGAGCAGTACTTC
cdr3_aa: CASSQDHSSDTSYEQYF

v_call: TRBV4-2
j_call: TRBJ1-3
d_call: .
clone_size: .
cdr3_nt: TGTGCCAGCAGCCAAGATGGCACAGCCTCTGGAAACACCATATATTTT
cdr3_aa: CASSQDGTASGNTIYF

v_call: TRBV19
j_call: TRBJ1-6
d_call: .
clone_size: .
cdr3_nt: TGTGCCAGTAGTAGCTACTCGGGGTCTGGTTCACCCCTCCACTTT
cdr3_aa: CASSSYSGSGSPLHF

v_call: TRBV7-2
j_call: TRBJ2-3
d_call: .
clone_size: .
cdr3_nt: TGTGCCAGCAGCCCCCGTAGTCCCCATACGCAGTATTTT
cdr3_aa: CASSPRSPHTQYF

v_call: TRBV30
j_call: TRBJ2-5
d_call: TRBD2
clone_size: .
cdr3_nt: TGTGCCTGGAGTGTACCGGGGGGGAGAGAGACCCAGTACTTC
cdr3_aa: CAWSVPGGRETQYF

v_call: TRBV18
j_call: TRBJ1-3
d_call: TRBD1
clone_size: once
cdr3_nt: TGTGCCAGCTCACCATATACAGGGGAATTTGGAAACACCATATATTTT
cdr3_aa: CASSPYTGEFGNTIYF

v_call: TRBV19
j_call: TRBJ1-1
d_call: .
clone_size: .
cdr3_nt: TGTGCCAGTAGCTTACGACAGGACGTCCGGCACACTGAAGCTTTCTTT
cdr3_aa: CASSLRQDVRHTEAFF

v_call: TRBV5-5
j_call: TRBJ2-1
d_call: .
clone_size: .
cdr3_nt: TGTGCCAGCAGCTTGGTGGCAGGGCTATTTGATGAGCAGTTCTTC
cdr3_aa: CASSLVAGLFDEQFF

v_call: TRBV28
j_call: TRBJ2-2
d_call: .
clone_size: few
cdr3_nt: TGTGCCAGCAGCACCCAAGGGGTCCCCGGGGAGCTGTTTTTT
cdr3_aa: CASSTQGVPGELFF

v_call: TRBV6-2/TRBV6-3
j_call: TRBJ2-7
d_call: .
clone_size: .
cdr3_nt: TGTGCCAGCAGTTACTCTGCCGGGACTTCTAGCGAGCAGTACTTC
cdr3_aa: CASSYSAGTSSEQYF

v_call: TRBV7-2
j_call: TRBJ2-2
d_call: .
clone_size: .
cdr3_nt: TGTGCCAGCAGCTTAGGAGTGAGGATTCGGGGGTCCGGGGAGCTGTTTTTT
cdr3_aa: CASSLGVRIRGSGELFF

v_call: TRBV6-4
j_call: TRBJ2-4
d_call: .
clone_size: .
cdr3_nt: TGTGCCAGGCCGAGACGGGTCAAAAACATTCAGTACTTC
cdr3_aa: CARPRRVKNIQYF

v_call: TRBV4-1
j_call: TRBJ1-1
d_call: TRBD1
clone_size: .
cdr3_nt: TGCGCCAGCAGCCATAGGACAGGGCTGAACACTGAAGCTTTCTTT
cdr3_aa: CASSHRTGLNTEAFF

v_call: TRBV2
j_call: TRBJ1-1
d_call: .
clone_size: few
cdr3_nt: TGTGCCAGCACTAAGATGAACACTGAAGCTTTCTTT
cdr3_aa: CASTKMNTEAFF

v_call: TRBV28
j_call: TRBJ1-4
d_call: TRBD1
clone_size: .
cdr3_nt: TGTGCCAGCAGTTCGGGACAGTATGGGGAAAAACTGTTTTTT
cdr3_aa: CASSSGQYGEKLFF

v_call: TRBV19
j_call: TRBJ1-2
d_call: .
clone_size: .
cdr3_nt: TGTGCCAGTATTGGCAAGACGGGTGGCTACACCTTC
cdr3_aa: CASIGKTGGYTF

v_call: TRBV3-1/TRBV3-2
j_call: TRBJ2-5
d_call: TRBD2
clone_size: .
cdr3_nt: TGTGCCAGCGGGGGATCCGGACTAGCGGGAATAGAGACCCAGTACTTC
cdr3_aa: CASGGSGLAGIETQYF

v_call: TRBV19
j_call: TRBJ2-3
d_call: .
clone_size: .
cdr3_nt: TGTGCCAGTAGTACCTTACAGGGTTTCGGATCAGATACGCAGTATTTT
cdr3_aa: CASSTLQGFGSDTQYF

v_call: TRBV11-3
j_call: TRBJ2-1
d_call: .
clone_size: .
cdr3_nt: TGTGCCAGCAGCTTAGTCAGGGACAATGAGCAGTTCTTC
cdr3_aa: CASSLVRDNEQFF

v_call: TRBV7-9
j_call: TRBJ2-3
d_call: .
clone_size: .
cdr3_nt: TGTGCCAGCAGCTTAAGGCAGGGCCCAGATACGCAGTATTTT
cdr3_aa: CASSLRQGPDTQYF

v_call: TRBV5-4
j_call: TRBJ2-3
d_call: TRBD2
clone_size: .
cdr3_nt: TGTGCCAGCAGTCCCCAGACTAGCAGGGATACGCAGTATTTT
cdr3_aa: CASSPQTSRDTQYF

v_call: TRBV5-1
j_call: TRBJ1-4
d_call: TRBD1
clone_size: .
cdr3_nt: TGCGCCAGCAGCGCCGTTCCAGGGGGCGGCGAAAAACTGTTTTTT
cdr3_aa: CASSAVPGGGEKLFF

v_call: TRBV7-9
j_call: TRBJ1-3
d_call: .
clone_size: .
cdr3_nt: TGTGCCAGCATCCGGGAGTCTGGAAACACCATATATTTT
cdr3_aa: CASIRESGNTIYF

v_call: TRBV28
j_call: TRBJ2-1
d_call: .
clone_size: few
cdr3_nt: TGTGCCAGCAGTTTAAGGGGCGGTGAGCAGTTCTTC
cdr3_aa: CASSLRGGEQFF

v_call: TRBV28
j_call: TRBJ2-5
d_call: .
clone_size: .
cdr3_nt: TGTGCCAGCCTGGGGCGAGGATGGGAGACCCAGTACTTC
cdr3_aa: CASLGRGWETQYF

v_call: TRBV4-3
j_call: TRBJ2-6
d_call: TRBD2
clone_size: .
cdr3_nt: TGCGCCAGCAGCCGGGGACTAGCGGGAGATGGGGCCAACGTCCTGACTTTC
cdr3_aa: CASSRGLAGDGANVLTF

v_call: TRBV6-1
j_call: TRBJ2-7
d_call: .
clone_size: .
cdr3_nt: TGTGCCAGCAGTGAAGCGCTGTCATTCAGGGGCGGTGGGTACGAGCAGTACTTC
cdr3_aa: CASSEALSFRGGGYEQYF

v_call: TRBV15
j_call: TRBJ2-1
d_call: TRBD1
clone_size: few
cdr3_nt: TGTGCCACCAGCAGGGCGGGACAGGGGGTTTTTGAGCAGTTCTTC
cdr3_aa: CATSRAGQGVFEQFF

v_call: TRBV6-2/TRBV6-3
j_call: TRBJ2-3
d_call: .
clone_size: few
cdr3_nt: TGTGCCAGCAGCCCGGGGCCCGGGACAGATACGCAGTATTTT
cdr3_aa: CASSPGPGTDTQYF

v_call: TRBV19
j_call: TRBJ2-5
d_call: .
clone_size: .
cdr3_nt: TGTGCCAGTGCTATAGGGGGGGGGCAGAGAGAGACCCAGTACTTC
cdr3_aa: CASAIGGGQRETQYF

v_call: TRBV7-4
j_call: TRBJ2-7
d_call: .
clone_size: .
cdr3_nt: TGTGCCAGCAGCCGGGAATACGTCGAGCAGTACTTC
cdr3_aa: CASSREYVEQYF